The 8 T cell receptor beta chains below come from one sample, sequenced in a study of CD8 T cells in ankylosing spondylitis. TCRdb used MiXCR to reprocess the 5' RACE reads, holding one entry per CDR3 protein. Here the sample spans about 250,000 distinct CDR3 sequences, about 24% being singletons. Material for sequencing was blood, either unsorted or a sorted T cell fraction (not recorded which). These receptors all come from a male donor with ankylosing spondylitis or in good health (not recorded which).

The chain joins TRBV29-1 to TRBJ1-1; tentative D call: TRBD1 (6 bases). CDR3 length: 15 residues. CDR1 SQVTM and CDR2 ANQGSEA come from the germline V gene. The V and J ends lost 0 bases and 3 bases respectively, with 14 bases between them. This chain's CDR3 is CSVEDPNRAYTEAFF. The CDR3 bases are TGCAGCGTTGAAGATCCGAACAGGGCCTACACTGAAGCTTTCTTT.

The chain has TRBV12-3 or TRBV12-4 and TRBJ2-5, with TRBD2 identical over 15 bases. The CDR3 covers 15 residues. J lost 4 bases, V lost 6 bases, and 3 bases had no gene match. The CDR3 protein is CASRPGLAGGETQYF. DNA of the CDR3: TGTGCCAGCAGACCGGGACTAGCGGGGGGAGAGACCCAGTACTTC.

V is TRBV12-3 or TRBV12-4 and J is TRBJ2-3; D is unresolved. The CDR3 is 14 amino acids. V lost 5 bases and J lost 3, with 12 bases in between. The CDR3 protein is CASSNVRDTDTQYF. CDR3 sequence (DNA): TGTGCCAGCAGTAATGTAAGAGATACAGATACGCAGTATTTT.

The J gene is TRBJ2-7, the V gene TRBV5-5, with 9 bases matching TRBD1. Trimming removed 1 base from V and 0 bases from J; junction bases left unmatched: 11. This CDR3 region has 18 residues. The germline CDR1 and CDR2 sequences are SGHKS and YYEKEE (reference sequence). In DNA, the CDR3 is TGTGCCAGCAGCTTGAGCAGTGGACAGGGGTCAACCTCCTACGAGCAGTACTTC. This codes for CASSLSSGQGSTSYEQYF.

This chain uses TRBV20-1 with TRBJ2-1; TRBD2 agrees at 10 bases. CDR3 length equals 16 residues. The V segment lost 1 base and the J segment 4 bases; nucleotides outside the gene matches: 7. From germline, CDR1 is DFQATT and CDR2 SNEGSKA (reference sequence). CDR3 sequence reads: CSARVVAGGTYNEQFF. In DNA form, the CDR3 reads TGCAGTGCTAGAGTTGTAGCGGGGGGAACTTACAATGAGCAGTTCTTC.

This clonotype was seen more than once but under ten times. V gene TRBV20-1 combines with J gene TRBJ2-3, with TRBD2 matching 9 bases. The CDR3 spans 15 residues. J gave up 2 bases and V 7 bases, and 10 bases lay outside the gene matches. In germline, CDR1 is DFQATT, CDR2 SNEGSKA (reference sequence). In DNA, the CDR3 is TGCAGTGGGGGCATCAGCGGGGGGTACACAGATACGCAGTATTTT. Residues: CSGGISGGYTDTQYF.

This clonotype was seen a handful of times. This chain's CDR3 is CASSRTGWNSPLHF. The CDR3 bases are TGTGCCAGCAGCCGGACAGGGTGGAATTCACCCCTCCACTTT. V gene TRBV6-1 combines with J gene TRBJ1-6; 8 nucleotides align to TRBD1. Per the germline V gene, CDR1 is MNHNS and CDR2 is SASEGT. CDR3 length: 14 amino acids. V dropped 6 bases and J dropped 7; count of bases not matched to a gene: 5.

CDR3 coding DNA: TGTGCCATCAGTGGGGACAGGGGCCAAGAGACCCAGTACTTC. It yields the protein CAISGDRGQETQYF. J is TRBJ2-5 and V is TRBV10-3; 10 nucleotides agree with TRBD1. CDR3 length: 14 amino acids. V lost 4 bases and J lost 1; bases outside the gene matches: 0. From germline, CDR1 is ENHRY and CDR2 SYGVKD.